This T cell receptor (beta chain) stems from a study of blood T cell repertoires in COVID-19. Sequencing used immunoSEQ multiplex PCR; TCRdb keeps in-frame clones, though not all of them. The repertoire holds tens of thousands of clones, with under 85% as singletons. The source is a man between 50 and 59 years old with COVID-19, enrolled during active disease. Sequenced material: peripheral blood.

The CDR3: CASSSESSAQYF. The CDR3 bases are TGTGCCAGCAGTTCGGAGTCTAGCGCCCAGTACTTC. The chain recombines TRBV6-5 with TRBJ2-5; a possible D gene is TRBD2 (6 bases). V lost 4 bases and J lost 9, with 12 bases in between. This CDR3 has 12 residues. Looked up from germline, CDR1 is MNHEY and CDR2 is SVGAGI.